A selection of T cell receptor beta chains follows, all from one sample in a study of T-cell memory formation after mild COVID-19. TCRdb itself ran the 5' RACE reads through MiXCR, one entry per CDR3 protein. The sample lists more than 300,000 distinct CDR3 sequences, roughly 13% occurring once. Sequenced input: PBMCs or a T cell subset sorted from them (not recorded which). The receptor set was obtained from a man between 18 and 29 years old who had mild COVID-19 (a few samples of this study predate the infection). Cell type and time point are not known. Both conserved end residues are part of each CDR3. Fields, in order: D gene, V gene, J gene, clone size, CDR3 protein, CDR3 DNA. D genes are given only for firm matches. Rows give clone size only sometimes, using once, few, many, or a class for an expanded clone.

>.|TRBV29-1|TRBJ2-1|many
CSLTRQGKGFF
TGCAGCCTGACCCGTCAGGGTAAGGGGTTCTTC
>.|TRBV25-1|TRBJ2-2|many
CASSQRTRNTGELFF
TGTGCCAGCAGTCAGCGGACAAGGAACACCGGGGAGCTGTTTTTT
>.|TRBV5-8|TRBJ1-6|few
CASSLERYNSPLHF
TGTGCCAGCAGCTTGGAACGGTATAATTCACCCCTCCACTTT
>.|TRBV11-2|TRBJ2-1|many
CASSLSSGAYNEQFF
TGTGCCAGCAGCTTATCCTCGGGGGCCTACAATGAGCAGTTCTTC
>TRBD1|TRBV6-1|TRBJ1-1|few
CASRLGGVNTEAFF
TGTGCCAGCAGACTAGGGGGCGTGAACACTGAAGCTTTCTTT
>.|TRBV12-3/TRBV12-4|TRBJ2-1|.
CASSLGGGGEQFF
TGTGCCAGCAGTTTGGGTGGGGGAGGTGAGCAGTTCTTC
>.|TRBV5-4|TRBJ2-4|.
CASRRSEGNIQYF
TGTGCCAGCAGGAGATCAGAAGGAAACATTCAGTACTTC
>TRBD2|TRBV12-3/TRBV12-4|TRBJ2-3|many
CASSSQKRGGSDTQYF
TGTGCCAGCAGTTCCCAGAAGCGGGGGGGTTCAGATACGCAGTATTTT
>.|TRBV5-1|TRBJ2-6|many
CASSPRGPGANVLTF
TGCGCCAGCAGCCCCCGAGGGCCCGGGGCCAACGTCCTGACTTTC
>.|TRBV7-9|TRBJ2-1|few
CASSLRFATSRRVGKSNEQFF
TGTGCCAGCAGCTTAAGGTTCGCGACCTCAAGAAGAGTGGGAAAATCCAATGAGCAGTTCTTC